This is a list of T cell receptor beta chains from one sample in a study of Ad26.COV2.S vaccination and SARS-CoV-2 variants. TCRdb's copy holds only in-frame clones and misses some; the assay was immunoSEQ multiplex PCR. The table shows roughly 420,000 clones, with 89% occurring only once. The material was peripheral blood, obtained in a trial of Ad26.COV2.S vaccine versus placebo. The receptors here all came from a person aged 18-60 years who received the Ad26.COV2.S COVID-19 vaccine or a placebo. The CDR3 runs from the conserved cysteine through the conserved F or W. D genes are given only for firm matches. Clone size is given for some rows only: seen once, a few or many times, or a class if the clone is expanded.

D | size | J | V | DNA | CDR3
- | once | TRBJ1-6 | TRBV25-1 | TGTGCCAGCAGTGGTCGGACCGAGAGCTCCTATAATTCACCCCTCCACTTT | CASSGRTESSYNSPLHF
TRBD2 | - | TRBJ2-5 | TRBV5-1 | TGCGCCAGCAGGCCCCCTGCGGGGGGGGCGGCAGAGACCCAGTACTTC | CASRPPAGGAAETQYF
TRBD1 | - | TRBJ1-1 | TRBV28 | TGTGCCAGCACCCTTCCGGGACAGGGACCCGAAGCTTTCTTT | CASTLPGQGPEAFF
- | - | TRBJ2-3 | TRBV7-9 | TGTGCCCAAAGCGGCGGGATCCCTAGCACAGATACGCAGTATTTT | CAQSGGIPSTDTQYF
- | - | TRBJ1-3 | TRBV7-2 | TGTGCCAGCAGCTACAAAACTGGAAACACCATATATTTT | CASSYKTGNTIYF
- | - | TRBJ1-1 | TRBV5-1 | TGCGCCAGCAGCTTGGCCCCCACGGTTTTGAACACTGAAGCTTTCTTT | CASSLAPTVLNTEAFF
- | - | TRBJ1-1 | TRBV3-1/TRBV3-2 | TGTGCCAGCAGCCAGGTGGACAGGAACACTGAAGCTTTCTTT | CASSQVDRNTEAFF
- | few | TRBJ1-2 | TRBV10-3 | TGTGCCATCAGTGGGGGTCGGTCAGGCCCTAACTATGGCTACACCTTC | CAISGGRSGPNYGYTF
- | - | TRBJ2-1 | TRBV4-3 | TGCGCCAGCAGCCAAGTCGGTCGAAGGAATGAGCAGTTCTTC | CASSQVGRRNEQFF
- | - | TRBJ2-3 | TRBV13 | TGTGCCAGCAGCACACTAGCCTCAGATACGCAGTATTTT | CASSTLASDTQYF
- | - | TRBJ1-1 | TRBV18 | TGTGCCAGCTCACCGACGGAGGGTACTGAAGCTTTCTTT | CASSPTEGTEAFF
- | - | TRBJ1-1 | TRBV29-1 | TGCAGCGTTGGTACAGGGAACACTGAAGCTTTCTTT | CSVGTGNTEAFF
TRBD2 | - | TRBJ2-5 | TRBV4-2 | TGTGCCAGCAGCCCCCACTTAGCGGGGGATCAAGAGACCCAGTACTTC | CASSPHLAGDQETQYF
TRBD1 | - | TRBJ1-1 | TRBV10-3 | TGTGCCAGTAAAGGGGGCGACCCTACTGAAGCTTTCTTT | CASKGGDPTEAFF
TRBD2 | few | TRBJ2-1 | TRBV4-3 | TGCGCCAGCAGCCAAGCATGGAGCGGGGGGGGATACAATGAGCAGTTCTTC | CASSQAWSGGGYNEQFF
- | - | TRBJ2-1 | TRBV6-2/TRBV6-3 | TGTGCCAGCAGTTACTCATACGCTCGGACAGTATACAATGAGCAGTTCTTC | CASSYSYARTVYNEQFF
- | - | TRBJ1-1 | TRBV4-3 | TGCGCCAGCAGCCAAGATAATTCGGGATACACTGAAGCTTTCTTT | CASSQDNSGYTEAFF
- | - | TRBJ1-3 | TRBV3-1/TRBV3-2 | TGTGCCAGCAGCCAAGGGGGGGGCAGAACTGGAAACACCATATATTTT | CASSQGGGRTGNTIYF
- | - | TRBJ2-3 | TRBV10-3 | TGTGCCATCAGTGAGAACAAGGATACGCAGTATTTT | CAISENKDTQYF
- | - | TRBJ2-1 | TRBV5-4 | TGTGCCAGCCACATTGGGACATCCTACTACAATGAGCAGTTCTTC | CASHIGTSYYNEQFF
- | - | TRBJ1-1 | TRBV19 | TGTGCCAGTATCAACCGGGGGTTGAACACTGAAGCTTTCTTT | CASINRGLNTEAFF